The 26 T cell receptor beta chains reported below all come from one sample, sequenced in a study of blood T cell repertoires in COVID-19. Some clones are missing from TCRdb's copy, which holds only in-frame ones; the method was immunoSEQ multiplex PCR. The sample shows under 250,000 clones, under 90% of them seen only once. Sequenced material: peripheral blood. The receptor source for this set is a man aged 45-65 years with COVID-19, enrolled during active disease.

This chain connects TRBV19 to TRBJ2-2; TRBD1 is a possible D gene (5 bases). There are 17 residues in the CDR3. Trimming removed 7 bases at V and 0 bases at J, with 18 bases between. Germline lookup yields CDR1 LNHDA and CDR2 SQIVND (reference sequence). The CDR3 nucleotides read TGTGCCAGTACCCTAGGGGATTTGACCGCGAACACCGGGGAGCTGTTTTTT. Protein: CASTLGDLTANTGELFF.

This chain connects TRBV5-6 to TRBJ2-1; D not resolved. V was shortened by 1 base and J by 3 bases, with 5 bases between the two germline ends. The germline V gene has CDR1 SGHDT and CDR2 YYEEEE. The CDR3 has 13 residues. The CDR3 spells CASSLQNYNEQFF. The CDR3 region has the DNA TGTGCCAGCAGCTTGCAGAACTACAATGAGCAGTTCTTC.

The genes are TRBV15 and TRBJ2-4; D is perhaps TRBD1 (6 bases). The CDR3 contains 13 residues. Per germline, CDR1 LNHNV and CDR2 YYDKDF (reference sequence). Trimming left V 8 bases short and J 0 bases short, with 8 bases between. This chain's CDR3 is CATQGGAKNIQYF. The CDR3, as DNA: TGTGCCACCCAAGGGGGAGCCAAAAACATTCAGTACTTC.

The V call is TRBV9, the J call TRBJ2-1, with 12 bases fitting TRBD2. Germline assignment: CDR1 SGDLS and CDR2 YYNGEE. The ends lost 3 bases at V and 8 bases at J; junction bases unmatched: 6. The CDR3 consists of 15 residues. The CDR3 region has the DNA TGTGCCAGCAGCGCCACAGGACTAGCGGGGTATGAGCAGTTCTTC. Its translation: CASSATGLAGYEQFF. The variable domain in full, completed from reference TRBV9 and TRBJ2-1, reads DSGVTQTPKHLITATGQRVTLRCSPRSGDLSVYWYQQSLDQGLQFLIQYYNGEERAKGNILERFSAQQFPDLHSELNLSSLELGDSALYFCASSATGLAGYEQFFGPGTRLTVL.

V gene TRBV5-1 combines with J gene TRBJ2-2; TRBD1 agrees at 9 bases. Germline assignment: CDR1 SGHRS and CDR2 YFSETQ. The CDR3 contains 14 residues. After removal of 4 bases from V and 7 bases from J, the junction contained 5 bases not matched to a gene. This CDR3 reads CASSAGQGFGELFF. The CDR3 nucleotides read TGCGCCAGCAGCGCCGGACAGGGGTTCGGGGAGCTGTTTTTT.

This clone has only one observation. The chain joins TRBV12-5 to TRBJ1-1; 7 nucleotides line up with TRBD1. From germline, CDR1 is LGHNT and CDR2 FRNRAP. The CDR3 has 14 amino acids. Trimming removed 1 base from V and 11 bases from J; junction bases left unmatched: 10. The CDR3 loop reads CASGLGAEGATAFF. The CDR3 coding sequence is TGTGCTAGTGGTTTGGGGGCTGAGGGGGCGACGGCTTTCTTT.

V is TRBV10-3 and J is TRBJ1-5, with D hard to call. The germline CDR1 and CDR2 sequences are ENHRY and SYGVKD. V lost 3 bases and J 8 bases, leaving 11 bases between the germline ends. The CDR3 runs 13 residues. CDR3 nucleotides: TGTGCCATCAGTGACGGGAGGGAGGAGCCCCAGCATTTT. It is translated as CAISDGREEPQHF.

CDR3 in amino acids: CASSLGTEVNTEAFF. DNA for the CDR3: TGTGCCAGCAGCTTGGGGACAGAGGTGAACACTGAAGCTTTCTTT. The genes are TRBV5-5 and TRBJ1-1; a weak D match, TRBD1 (6 bases). CDR3 length: 15 residues. From germline, CDR1 is SGHKS and CDR2 YYEKEE (reference sequence). V dropped 0 bases and J dropped 0 bases, with 9 bases sitting between them. The full variable domain, completed using reference TRBV5-5 and TRBJ1-1, is DAGVTQSPTHLIKTRGQQVTLRCSPISGHKSVSWYQQVLGQGPQFIFQYYEKEERGRGNFPDRFSARQFPNYSSELNVNALLLGDSALYLCASSLGTEVNTEAFFGQGTRLTVV.

This chain joins TRBV6-4 and TRBJ2-7, with 12 nucleotides matching TRBD2. CDR3 size: 17 residues. Germline-derived CDR1 and CDR2 are MRHNA and SNTAGT. V was clipped by 0 bases and J by 4 bases; unmatched bases: 7. CDR3 residues: CASSDSRLAGVGYEQYF. The CDR3 DNA sequence: TGTGCCAGCAGTGACTCGCGACTAGCGGGAGTCGGATACGAGCAGTACTTC.

This clone was seen only a few times. This chain uses TRBV7-9 with TRBJ1-1, with a tentative D call TRBD1 (6 bases). Trimming pared 6 bases from V and 4 bases from J, leaving 15 bases between. The germline gives CDR1 SEHNR, CDR2 FQNEAQ (reference sequence). CDR3 length: 14 amino acids. The CDR3 nucleotides are TGTGCCAGCAGGGAACAGGGTGAGAGCACTGAAGCTTTCTTT. The encoded protein is CASREQGESTEAFF.

This chain links TRBV5-3 with TRBJ1-5; D is unresolved. TRBV5-3 is an ORF; its function is uncertain. CDR3 length equals 17 residues. Trimming cost V 1 base and J 4 bases, with 18 bases left between them. The CDR3 spells CARSLKPRTFQNQPQHF. In DNA, the CDR3 is TGTGCCAGAAGCTTGAAACCACGAACTTTCCAAAATCAGCCCCAGCATTTT.

The chain recombines TRBV19 with TRBJ1-5; tentative D call: TRBD1 (5 bases). Germline V gene lookup returns CDR1 LNHDA and CDR2 SQIVND (reference sequence). Trimming cost V 9 bases and J 0 bases, with 15 bases left between them. The CDR3 has 15 residues. CDR3 bases: TGTGCCAGCACGCGGACACTTTATAGCAATCAGCCCCAGCATTTT. Translated: CASTRTLYSNQPQHF.

The chain employs TRBV7-9 and TRBJ2-7, with 8 nucleotides matching TRBD1. Trimming removed 1 base from V and 5 bases from J; junction bases left unmatched: 7. This CDR3 is built from 15 residues. Germline assignment: CDR1 SEHNR and CDR2 FQNEAQ (reference sequence). In DNA form, the CDR3 reads TGTGCCAGCAGCTTAGAGGACAGGGTCTTGGACGAGCAGTACTTC. Protein product: CASSLEDRVLDEQYF.

This clone has just a few counts. The chain is built from TRBV6-1 and TRBJ1-6; D is unresolved. V dropped 2 bases and J dropped 7 bases, with 6 bases sitting between them. This CDR3 comprises 13 residues. CDR1 MNHNS and CDR2 SASEGT come from the germline V gene. The CDR3 here is CASSESQNSPLHF. The CDR3, as DNA: TGTGCCAGCAGTGAATCACAAAATTCACCCCTCCACTTT.

The V gene is TRBV19, the J gene TRBJ2-7; no firm D call. The CDR3 spans 14 residues. V lost 6 bases and J lost 2, with 14 bases in between. Germline V CDR1 and CDR2: LNHDA, SQIVND (reference sequence). CDR3 amino acids: CASSFSATAYEQYF. The DNA for the CDR3 is TGTGCCAGTAGCTTCTCAGCGACCGCCTACGAGCAGTACTTC.

The CDR3 spells CASSLSSGGYNEQFF. The CDR3 nucleotides are TGCGCCAGCAGCTTGTCTAGCGGGGGCTACAATGAGCAGTTCTTC. The chain links TRBV5-1 to TRBJ2-1, with 10 bases lining up with TRBD2. The CDR3 runs 15 residues. After removal of 1 base from V and 3 bases from J, the junction contained 1 base not matched to a gene. CDR1 and CDR2 (germline): SGHRS, YFSETQ. The whole variable domain, remainder taken from reference TRBV5-1 and TRBJ2-1, is KAGVTQTPRYLIKTRGQQVTLSCSPISGHRSVSWYQQTPGQGLQFLFEYFSETQRNKGNFPGRFSGRQFSNSRSEMNVSTLELGDSALYLCASSLSSGGYNEQFFGPGTRLTVL.

The chain combines TRBV10-3 with TRBJ1-1, with no clear D. V lost 5 bases to trimming and J lost 5 bases, with 15 bases between them. Germline CDR1 ENHRY, CDR2 SYGVKD. This CDR3 spans 14 amino acids. The CDR3 loop is CAISPNRGSTEAFF. The CDR3 DNA follows: TGTGCCATCAGTCCCAATCGCGGGTCGACTGAAGCTTTCTTT.

The J gene is TRBJ2-7, the V gene TRBV11-2; D possibly corresponds to TRBD1 (6 bases). In germline, CDR1 is SGHAT, CDR2 FQNNGV. V was shortened by 5 bases and J by 7 bases, with 18 bases between the two germline ends. CDR3 length: 14 residues. The CDR3 coding sequence is TGTGCCAGCAGCCACCGGACAGAAAGGGTGGAGCAGTACTTC. It codes for CASSHRTERVEQYF.

The chain couples TRBV5-6 to TRBJ1-5; TRBD1 aligns across 8 bases. Germline values: CDR1 SGHDT, CDR2 YYEEEE. With V trimmed by 4 bases and J by 5 bases, 5 bases remained unmatched. This CDR3 contains 14 residues. The CDR3 coding sequence is TGTGCCAGCAGCCAATGGACAGGGTATCAGCCCCAGCATTTT. It codes for CASSQWTGYQPQHF.

This clone was seen more than once but under ten times. The chain combines TRBV3-1 (or the pseudogene TRBV3-2) with TRBJ1-4; possible D gene TRBD1, 5 bases. The ends were cut back, 4 bases at V and 8 bases at J, with 14 bases in the middle. Germline CDR1 is LGHDT and CDR2 is YNNKEL (reference sequence). The CDR3 length is 14 residues. The CDR3 is CASSRSGGGEKLFF. CDR3 nucleotide sequence: TGTGCCAGCAGCCGAAGCGGGGGAGGCGAAAAACTGTTTTTT.

The V call is TRBV11-2, the J call TRBJ1-3; D is possibly TRBD1 (6 bases). The germline gives CDR1 SGHAT, CDR2 FQNNGV. Deletions cut 0 bases from V and 4 bases from J, with 16 bases between. The CDR3 runs to 17 residues. This CDR3 reads CASSLDPQGTLGNTIYF. For the CDR3, the DNA is TGTGCCAGCAGCTTAGATCCTCAGGGGACCCTAGGAAACACCATATATTTT.

This clone was seen only once. The chain links TRBV5-6 to TRBJ1-5, with D possibly TRBD1 on 6 matching bases. CDR1 is SGHDT and CDR2 is YYEEEE in the germline V gene. V was pared by 0 bases and J by 1 base, with 8 bases between. The CDR3 loop spans 15 amino acids. CDR3 DNA: TGTGCCAGCAGCTTGGCAGGGGCGAGCAATCAGCCCCAGCATTTT. Protein sequence: CASSLAGASNQPQHF.

The V and J genes are TRBV3-1 (or the pseudogene TRBV3-2) and TRBJ2-2; a weak D match, TRBD2 (6 bases). V was shortened by 2 bases and J by 7 bases, with 14 bases between the two germline ends. The CDR3 covers 15 residues. CDR1 LGHDT and CDR2 YNNKEL come from the germline V gene (reference sequence). The CDR3: CASSQKGGAGGELFF. CDR3 sequence (DNA): TGTGCCAGCAGCCAAAAAGGAGGGGCCGGCGGGGAGCTGTTTTTT.

The chain employs TRBV19 and TRBJ1-4; 7 bases are a match to TRBD1. From germline, CDR1 is LNHDA and CDR2 SQIVND (reference sequence). The CDR3 totals 14 residues. V gave up 3 bases and J gave up 6 bases; unmatched junction bases: 4. The CDR3 region has the DNA TGTGCCAGTAGTATCCGGCAGGGGGATGAAAAACTGTTTTTT. This translates into CASSIRQGDEKLFF.

The chain couples TRBV29-1 to TRBJ2-7; 12 nucleotides align to TRBD1. The length of the CDR3 is 14 residues. The trim removed 1 base at V and 7 bases at J, leaving 5 bases unmatched. From germline, CDR1 is SQVTM and CDR2 ANQGSEA. CDR3 in amino acids: CSVEGGQGAREQYF. The CDR3 DNA follows: TGCAGCGTTGAAGGGGGACAGGGGGCAAGGGAGCAGTACTTC.

This chain links TRBV6-5 with TRBJ1-5, with D maybe TRBD1 (6 bases). Germline-derived CDR1 and CDR2 are MNHEY and SVGAGI. V was trimmed by 8 bases and J by 6 bases, leaving 20 bases between them. The CDR3 extends over 15 amino acids. In nucleotides, the CDR3 is TGTGCCAGCTCCCCCCGGGGGGGCGAGGGTCAGCCCCAGCATTTT. Its protein product is CASSPRGGEGQPQHF.